The 18 T cell receptor beta chains below all came from one sample that was sequenced in a study of blood T cell repertoires in COVID-19. Method: immunoSEQ multiplex PCR; TCRdb's copy keeps in-frame clones and lacks some. The sample includes about 340,000 clones, roughly 90% of them seen just once. Sequencing was performed on peripheral blood. These receptors originate from a woman in her seventies with COVID-19, enrolled during active disease.

This clone came up once. This chain connects TRBV10-3 to TRBJ2-7, with no clear D. CDR1 and CDR2 from the germline V gene are ENHRY and SYGVKD. V was cut by 10 bases and J by 2 bases, with 18 bases left in between. The CDR3 length is 14 residues. The CDR3 region is CATQTSPSPYEQYF. The CDR3 region has the DNA TGTGCCACCCAAACCTCCCCAAGCCCCTACGAGCAGTACTTC.

The V call is TRBV24-1, the J call TRBJ2-3; the match to TRBD1 covers 8 bases. With V trimmed by 0 bases and J by 5 bases, 6 bases remained unmatched. There are 16 residues in the CDR3. Germline V gene sequence: CDR1 KGHDR, CDR2 SFDVKD. The DNA of the CDR3 is TGTGCCACCAGTGATTTGGGACAGGGTAGTGGAGATACGCAGTATTTT. Its protein product is CATSDLGQGSGDTQYF.

The chain employs TRBV7-2 and TRBJ2-3, with D uncertain. The ends were cut back, 6 bases at V and 3 bases at J, with 10 bases in the middle. Germline CDR1 SGHTA, CDR2 FQGNSA. CDR3 length: 13 amino acids. CDR3 loop: CASRNRPTDTQYF. DNA of the CDR3: TGTGCCAGCAGGAACAGACCAACAGATACGCAGTATTTT.

The J gene is TRBJ1-3, the V gene TRBV7-2; 7 nucleotides line up with TRBD1. Per the germline V gene, CDR1 is SGHTA and CDR2 is FQGNSA. The CDR3 totals 15 residues. Unmatched junction bases numbered 5, after V lost 2 bases and J lost 4 bases. CDR3 residues: CASSLKQGTGNTIYF. In DNA form, the CDR3 reads TGTGCCAGCAGCTTAAAACAGGGGACAGGAAACACCATATATTTT.

A single count supports this clone. V usage is TRBV6-5 and J usage is TRBJ1-5; D possibly corresponds to TRBD1 (6 bases). Trimming shortened V by 0 bases and J by 0 bases, and 6 bases separated the two germline ends. The CDR3 has 15 residues. CDR1 and CDR2 from the germline V gene are MNHEY and SVGAGI. DNA for the CDR3: TGTGCCAGCAGTTACTCGGGGGCTAGCAATCAGCCCCAGCATTTT. This gives the protein CASSYSGASNQPQHF.

This chain joins TRBV11-2 and TRBJ1-2, with 7 bases fitting TRBD1. This CDR3 contains 16 residues. With V trimmed by 1 base and J by 0 bases, 5 bases remained unmatched. Germline CDR1 and CDR2: SGHAT and FQNNGV. The CDR3 loop is CASSLGRGGANYGYTF. Here the CDR3 DNA reads TGTGCCAGCAGCTTAGGAAGAGGGGGCGCTAACTATGGCTACACCTTC.

The J gene is TRBJ2-1, the V gene TRBV6-5; TRBD2 matches 12 bases. The CDR3 covers 14 residues. Germline V gene sequence: CDR1 MNHEY, CDR2 SVGAGI. The V segment lost 6 bases and the J segment 7 bases; nucleotides outside the gene matches: 4. The CDR3 DNA reads TGTGCCAGCAGGAGACTAGCGGGGGAGAATGAGCAGTTCTTC. Its translation is CASRRLAGENEQFF.

In its sample, this clone was seen a few times. This chain connects TRBV10-2 to TRBJ2-2; 11 nucleotides agree with TRBD2. CDR3 length: 15 residues. Trimming removed 8 bases from V and 9 bases from J; junction bases left unmatched: 11. Germline values: CDR1 WSHSY, CDR2 SAAADI. The CDR3 is CASHSGGEGVRELFF. CDR3 nucleotide sequence: TGCGCCAGCCATAGCGGGGGGGAGGGTGTCCGGGAGCTGTTTTTT.

This chain uses TRBV6-1 with TRBJ2-3, with TRBD2 matching 11 bases. Germline trimming cut 1 base from V and 4 bases from J; bases unmatched to any gene: 4. This CDR3 has 16 amino acids. The germline V gene encodes CDR1 MNHNS and CDR2 SASEGT. The CDR3 reads CASSEVSGGDADTQYF. The CDR3 DNA reads TGTGCCAGCAGTGAAGTTAGCGGGGGGGACGCAGATACGCAGTATTTT.

Comments on this clone: This same CDR3 is encoded by further DNA sequences in the sample. This chain joins TRBV2 and TRBJ1-2, with 9 positions matching TRBD1. The CDR3 contains 14 residues. V lost 6 bases and J lost 5; bases outside the gene matches: 7. Per the germline V gene, CDR1 is SNHLY and CDR2 is FYNNEI. In DNA form, the CDR3 reads TGTGCCAGCAGAACAGGGGGCGTTGGATATGGCTACACCTTC. Residues: CASRTGGVGYGYTF. The full variable domain, completed using reference TRBV2 and TRBJ1-2, is EPEVTQTPSHQVTQMGQEVILRCVPISNHLYFYWYRQILGQKVEFLVSFYNNEISEKSEIFDDQFSVERPDGSNFTLKIRSTKLEDSAMYFCASRTGGVGYGYTFGSGTRLTVV.

This clone was counted a few times. V and J are TRBV29-1 and TRBJ2-1; 8 bases match TRBD2. Looked up from germline, CDR1 is SQVTM and CDR2 is ANQGSEA. The V and J ends lost 5 bases and 3 bases, in that order; junction bases with no gene match: 6. There are 14 residues in the CDR3. This CDR3 is CSVWGGGNYNEQFF. CDR3 sequence (DNA): TGCAGCGTTTGGGGCGGGGGGAACTACAATGAGCAGTTCTTC.

The chain joins TRBV7-9 to TRBJ1-2; D unclear. CDR3 length equals 11 residues. The V gene lost 4 bases and the J gene lost 4 bases, with 4 bases spanning the gap. Germline V gene lookup returns CDR1 SEHNR and CDR2 FQNEAQ (reference sequence). The CDR3: CASSSGYGYTF. CDR3 bases: TGTGCCAGCAGCTCGGGCTATGGCTACACCTTC.

CDR3 sequence: CASSLGLYNEQFF. The CDR3 DNA is TGTGCCAGCAGTTTGGGACTCTACAATGAGCAGTTCTTC. The chain combines TRBV6-5 with TRBJ2-1; D possibly corresponds to TRBD2 (6 bases). The germline CDR1 and CDR2 sequences are MNHEY and SVGAGI. This CDR3 is built from 13 residues. The V gene lost 4 bases and the J gene lost 3 bases, with 7 bases spanning the gap.

The CDR3 is CAWSSIAGVGETQYF. CDR3 DNA: TGTGCCTGGAGTTCTATAGCGGGGGTAGGAGAGACCCAGTACTTC. The chain recombines TRBV30 with TRBJ2-5; 9 nucleotides align to TRBD2. The CDR3 totals 15 residues. CDR1 is GTSNPN, CDR2 SVGIG, per germline (reference sequence). After removal of 2 bases from V and 4 bases from J, the junction contained 8 bases not matched to a gene.

This clone was counted a few times. The chain links TRBV4-2 to TRBJ2-2; 9 bases are a match to TRBD1. The CDR3 contains 15 residues. From germline, CDR1 is LGHNA and CDR2 YNFKEQ. With V trimmed by 2 bases and J by 4 bases, 2 bases remained unmatched. CDR3 sequence (DNA): TGTGCCAGCAGCCAATTGACAGGGGGCACCGGGGAGCTGTTTTTT. It is translated as CASSQLTGGTGELFF.

The V and J genes are TRBV29-1 and TRBJ1-2, with D maybe TRBD1 (6 bases). This CDR3 spans 13 amino acids. V was shortened by 4 bases and J by 8 bases, with 17 bases between the two germline ends. In germline, CDR1 is SQVTM, CDR2 ANQGSEA. The CDR3 nucleotides are TGCAGCGTTGTTTTTACGGGACATCGAGGCTACACCTTC. It yields the protein CSVVFTGHRGYTF. The full variable domain, its missing parts supplied by reference TRBV29-1 and TRBJ1-2, is SAVISQKPSRDICQRGTSLTIQCQVDSQVTMMFWYRQQPGQSLTLIATANQGSEATYESGFVIDKFPISRPNLTFSTLTVSNMSPEDSSIYLCSVVFTGHRGYTFGSGTRLTVV.

The chain carries TRBV5-6 and TRBJ1-5; D is unclear. This CDR3 spans 14 amino acids. Deletions cut 2 bases from V and 2 bases from J, with 8 bases between. Germline values: CDR1 SGHDT, CDR2 YYEEEE. Here the CDR3 DNA reads TGTGCCAGCAGCTTTGGCCTGGGCAATCAGCCCCAGCATTTT. As protein: CASSFGLGNQPQHF. Filled out from reference TRBV5-6 and TRBJ1-5, the complete variable domain reads DAGVTQSPTHLIKTRGQQVTLRCSPKSGHDTVSWYQQALGQGPQFIFQYYEEEERQRGNFPDRFSGHQFPNYSSELNVNALLLGDSALYLCASSFGLGNQPQHFGDGTRLSIL.

The V call is TRBV5-6, the J call TRBJ2-5; 9 nucleotides line up with TRBD2. This CDR3 spans 14 amino acids. V dropped 5 bases and J dropped 3; count of bases not matched to a gene: 5. The germline CDR1 and CDR2 sequences are SGHDT and YYEEEE. The CDR3 DNA is TGTGCCAGCAGTGAGACTAGCGGTAAAGAGACCCAGTACTTC. Translated: CASSETSGKETQYF.